Below, 20 T cell receptor beta chains from the same sample are listed, as sequenced in a study of beta chain features in type 1 diabetes. All of the isolated RNA was reverse transcribed, so expressed TCRB transcripts were sequenced. Sequencing was performed with immunoSEQ multiplex PCR; in TCRdb, only in-frame clones are kept and a portion is missing. In the table there are roughly 250,000 clones, under 70% of which are singletons. Sequenced: naive CD4+ T cells from blood. The source of these receptors is a young man in good health.

This clone was seen just once. This chain uses TRBV7-8 with TRBJ2-6; the D gene is possibly TRBD2 (5 bases). Germline V lookup: CDR1 SGHVS, CDR2 FQNEAQ. The CDR3 sequence is 14 residues long. With 10 bases removed from V and 1 base from J, the gap between germline ends came to 11 bases. The CDR3 nucleotides are TGTGCCACCCAAACGGGGTCTGGGGCCAACGTCCTGACTTTC. Translation gives CATQTGSGANVLTF.

This clone has more than one count but fewer than ten. The genes are TRBV7-2 and TRBJ2-6; D uncertain. There are 15 residues in the CDR3. Trimming removed 6 bases from V and 1 base from J, with 10 bases in between. Germline V gene data show CDR1 as SGHTA and CDR2 as FQGNSA. DNA of the CDR3: TGTGCCAGCAGTTTAAGCGTATCTGGGGCCAACGTCCTGACTTTC. This sequence encodes CASSLSVSGANVLTF.

The J gene is TRBJ2-1, the V gene TRBV27, with D perhaps TRBD1 (6 bases). Trimming stripped 2 bases from V and 6 bases from J, with 17 bases between. This CDR3 is built from 16 residues. In germline, CDR1 is MNHEY, CDR2 SMNVEV (reference sequence). The CDR3 DNA reads TGTGCCAGCAGTTTAAGTCGGCAGGGGTACAGCAATGAGCAGTTCTTC. Its translation is CASSLSRQGYSNEQFF.

This clone has more than one count but fewer than ten. The same CDR3 is also encoded by other DNA sequences in this sample. J is TRBJ2-3 and V is TRBV29-1, with unresolved D. Per the germline V gene, CDR1 is SQVTM and CDR2 is ANQGSEA. The V and J ends lost 4 bases and 2 bases respectively, with 4 bases between them. CDR3 size: 11 residues. The CDR3 DNA sequence: TGCAGCGTTGCGGCCACAGATACGCAGTATTTT. Amino acids: CSVAATDTQYF.

CDR3 loop: CASSLGSGVNEQFF. CDR3 coding DNA: TGTGCCAGCAGTTTGGGCTCCGGAGTGAATGAGCAGTTCTTC. The J gene is TRBJ2-1, the V gene TRBV28; the D is unclear. Germline values: CDR1 MDHEN, CDR2 SYDVKM. The CDR3 runs to 14 residues. The V end was cut by 3 bases, the J end by 7 bases, with 13 bases between.

The rearrangement uses TRBV7-2 and TRBJ2-2; D unresolved. The germline V gene has CDR1 SGHTA and CDR2 FQGNSA. V was pared by 3 bases and J by 12 bases, with 17 bases between. The CDR3 is 14 residues long. This chain's CDR3 is CASSFRTPTQKLFF. DNA of the CDR3: TGTGCCAGCAGCTTCAGGACCCCCACCCAGAAGCTGTTTTTT.

This rearrangement joins TRBV9 to TRBJ2-1; 9 bases are shared with TRBD2. CDR3 length: 16 amino acids. The V segment lost 3 bases and the J segment 6 bases; nucleotides outside the gene matches: 10. Germline V gives CDR1 SGDLS, CDR2 YYNGEE. CDR3 protein: CASSEETSGVINEQFF. The CDR3 DNA is TGTGCCAGCAGCGAGGAGACTAGCGGAGTGATCAATGAGCAGTTCTTC.

The chain recombines TRBV7-2 with TRBJ2-3; unclear D gene. CDR3 size: 12 residues. V lost 3 bases and J lost 8, with 9 bases in between. Germline V CDR1 and CDR2: SGHTA, FQGNSA. The CDR3 region is CASSLEIGTQYF. The CDR3 nucleotides read TGTGCCAGCAGCTTGGAGATCGGTACGCAGTATTTT.

The V and J genes are TRBV18 and TRBJ2-3; no clear D. Trimming left V 4 bases short and J 0 bases short, with 8 bases between. The CDR3 length is 14 residues. The germline CDR1 and CDR2 sequences are KGHSH and LQKENI. This CDR3 reads CASSLASSTDTQYF. The CDR3 bases are TGTGCCAGCTCACTAGCCTCTAGCACAGATACGCAGTATTTT.

The chain is built from TRBV7-9 and TRBJ2-3, with 10 bases matching TRBD2. The germline CDR1 and CDR2 sequences are SEHNR and FQNEAQ (reference sequence). This CDR3 has 15 residues. V was pared by 3 bases and J by 2 bases, with 2 bases of the junction left unmatched. CDR3 coding DNA: TGTGCCAGCAGCTTTAGCGGGGGGCCCACAGATACGCAGTATTTT. This gives the protein CASSFSGGPTDTQYF.

The chain links TRBV30 to TRBJ2-4; D may correspond to TRBD1 or TRBD2 (5 bases each). Trimming cost V 2 bases and J 0 bases, with 17 bases left between them. The germline CDR1 and CDR2 sequences are GTSNPN and SVGIG (reference sequence). The CDR3 is 17 residues long. CDR3 residues: CAWSRGGGSLAKNIQYF. The CDR3 region has the DNA TGTGCCTGGAGTAGGGGCGGAGGAAGCCTAGCCAAAAACATTCAGTACTTC.

The chain links TRBV7-2 to TRBJ1-3; 9 nucleotides match TRBD1. The CDR3 is 15 amino acids. CDR1 and CDR2 from the germline V gene are SGHTA and FQGNSA. Trimming took 5 bases from V and 3 from J; bases not matched to a gene: 5. The CDR3 reads CASSMRTGDGNTIYF. The CDR3 region has the DNA TGTGCCAGCAGCATGCGGACAGGGGATGGAAACACCATATATTTT. Looking up the rest from reference TRBV7-2 and TRBJ1-3 gives the full variable domain: GAGVSQSPSNKVTEKGKDVELRCDPISGHTALYWYRQSLGQGLEFLIYFQGNSAPDKSGLPSDRFSAERTGGSVSTLTIQRTQQEDSAVYLCASSMRTGDGNTIYFGEGSWLTVV.

The chain carries TRBV19 and TRBJ2-3; D gene unclear. The CDR3 has 13 amino acids. V gave up 3 bases and J gave up 1 base, with 5 bases separating them. Looked up from germline, CDR1 is LNHDA and CDR2 is SQIVND (reference sequence). The CDR3 DNA follows: TGTGCCAGTAGTATCGGCCGCACAGATACGCAGTATTTT. As protein: CASSIGRTDTQYF.

This sequence joins TRBV4-3 and TRBJ2-3, with D uncertain. This CDR3 has 13 residues. V was pared by 0 bases and J by 11 bases, with 12 bases between. Germline CDR1 and CDR2: LGHNA and YSLEER. CDR3 sequence (DNA): TGCGCCAGCAGCCAAGATACCCAGACCGTGCAGTATTTT. This encodes CASSQDTQTVQYF.

The gene calls are TRBV9 and TRBJ1-2; D gene unclear. Trimming stripped 4 bases from V and 1 base from J, with 20 bases between. Germline V gives CDR1 SGDLS, CDR2 YYNGEE. The CDR3 length is 17 residues. CDR3 amino acids: CASSLPERRINNYGYTF. The DNA of the CDR3 is TGTGCCAGCAGCCTCCCCGAAAGGAGAATTAATAACTATGGCTACACCTTC.

This clone was detected only a few times. V gene TRBV9 combines with J gene TRBJ2-3; possible D gene TRBD2, 6 bases. Germline CDR1 is SGDLS and CDR2 is YYNGEE. The CDR3 has 16 amino acids. Trimming removed 2 bases from V and 2 bases from J, with 15 bases in between. CDR3 in DNA: TGTGCCAGCAGCGTTTGGCGGGGTCAGTCCACAGATACGCAGTATTTT. This encodes CASSVWRGQSTDTQYF.

This chain joins TRBV11-2 and TRBJ2-5; TRBD2 aligns across 11 bases. V gave up 5 bases and J gave up 1 base; unmatched junction bases: 9. CDR3 length equals 17 residues. CDR1 is SGHAT, CDR2 FQNNGV, per germline. CDR3 nucleotides: TGTGCCAGCAGCCAAAACCTAGCGGGAGGTTCCCAAGAGACCCAGTACTTC. Translating gives CASSQNLAGGSQETQYF.

This clone was seen more than once but under ten times. CDR3 coding DNA: TGTGCCAGCAGCCCGGGCCATTCCACAGATACGCAGTATTTT. This gives the protein CASSPGHSTDTQYF. The chain joins TRBV9 to TRBJ2-3; D gene ambiguous. Germline CDR1 is SGDLS and CDR2 is YYNGEE. V was clipped by 4 bases and J by 2 bases, with 11 bases between them. CDR3 length: 14 amino acids.

The CDR3: CASSYRLAGGSSYNEQFF. CDR3 bases: TGTGCCAGCAGCTATAGACTAGCGGGAGGGAGCTCCTACAATGAGCAGTTCTTC. The chain combines TRBV13 with TRBJ2-1; 14 bases match TRBD2. V lost 4 bases and J lost 0; bases outside the gene matches: 5. The CDR3 extends over 18 amino acids. The germline V gene encodes CDR1 PRHDT and CDR2 FYEKMQ (reference sequence).

A few counts support this clone. The rearrangement links TRBV30 to TRBJ1-4; no clear D. The CDR3 totals 13 residues. The germline V gene encodes CDR1 GTSNPN and CDR2 SVGIG (reference sequence). V lost 5 bases to trimming and J lost 4 bases, with 11 bases between them. The CDR3 spells CAWQAGLNEKLFF. Written as DNA, the CDR3 is TGTGCCTGGCAGGCCGGGCTTAATGAAAAACTGTTTTTT.